The next 25 T cell receptor beta chains were all read from a single sample in a study of blood T cell repertoires in COVID-19. Here immunoSEQ multiplex PCR was the method, and the copy in TCRdb shows in-frame clones only, minus some. The sample has roughly 160,000 clones, about 86% seen once. Sequenced sample: peripheral blood. These receptors originate from a woman between 70 and 85 years old with COVID-19, enrolled during active disease.

The chain couples TRBV11-2 to TRBJ2-5; a possible D gene is TRBD1 (6 bases). The length of the CDR3 is 14 residues. Germline loops: CDR1 SGHAT, CDR2 FQNNGV. V lost 5 bases to trimming and J lost 2 bases, with 12 bases between them. The CDR3 loop reads CASSGRGWQETQYF. The CDR3 DNA reads as TGTGCCAGCAGCGGAAGGGGGTGGCAAGAGACCCAGTACTTC.

This chain connects TRBV27 to TRBJ2-3, with a tentative D call TRBD1 (5 bases). The germline gives CDR1 MNHEY, CDR2 SMNVEV (reference sequence). V lost 6 bases to trimming and J lost 2 bases, with 24 bases between them. The CDR3 has 18 residues. DNA for the CDR3: TGTGCCAGCAGACCCTTGTTCCGTGGGGCTTCGCCCACAGATACGCAGTATTTT. It is translated as CASRPLFRGASPTDTQYF.

The CDR3 bases are TGTGCCAGCAGTTTGACGGCCCCGGGAGCACCCTATGGCTACACCTTC. Its protein is CASSLTAPGAPYGYTF. The chain carries TRBV27 and TRBJ1-2; the D is unclear. Germline CDR1 and CDR2: MNHEY and SMNVEV (reference sequence). V was shortened by 3 bases and J by 4 bases, with 18 bases between the two germline ends. This CDR3 comprises 16 residues.

The CDR3 DNA reads TGTGCCAGCAGCCAAGATCACAGGGGCGGCAATCAGCCCCAGCATTTT. Its translation: CASSQDHRGGNQPQHF. This chain joins TRBV3-1 (or the pseudogene TRBV3-2) and TRBJ1-5, with 7 bases that match TRBD1. Trimming took 0 bases from V and 2 from J; bases not matched to a gene: 4. The CDR3 length is 16 residues. CDR1 LGHDT and CDR2 YNNKEL come from the germline V gene (reference sequence).

A single count supports this clone. CDR3 bases: TGTGCCAGTAGTACTTACGGGGAGACAGATACGCAGTATTTT. Translated: CASSTYGETDTQYF. V and J are TRBV19 and TRBJ2-3; maybe TRBD2 (5 bases). Per germline, CDR1 LNHDA and CDR2 SQIVND (reference sequence). Trimming cost V 4 bases and J 3 bases, with 11 bases left between them. The CDR3 loop spans 14 amino acids.

The rearrangement uses TRBV18 and TRBJ1-4, with D possibly TRBD1 on 5 matching bases. V was shortened by 3 bases and J by 7 bases, with 18 bases between the two germline ends. Germline CDR1 KGHSH, CDR2 LQKENI. This CDR3 is 16 amino acids long. This chain's CDR3 is CASSPQFGQGPEKLFF. For the CDR3, the DNA is TGTGCCAGCTCACCCCAGTTTGGCCAGGGTCCTGAAAAACTGTTTTTT.

The chain recombines TRBV5-4 with TRBJ1-4; 11 bases agree with TRBD1. The V segment lost 0 bases and the J segment 8 bases; nucleotides outside the gene matches: 12. Germline V lookup: CDR1 SGHNT, CDR2 YYREEE (reference sequence). CDR3 length: 18 amino acids. The CDR3 reads CASSLEAGQGAGGEKLFF. In nucleotides, the CDR3 is TGTGCCAGCAGCTTGGAGGCCGGACAGGGGGCGGGCGGGGAAAAACTGTTTTTT.

The genes are TRBV27 and TRBJ1-2, with D perhaps TRBD1 (6 bases). CDR1 MNHEY and CDR2 SMNVEV come from the germline V gene (reference sequence). The CDR3 totals 12 residues. The V end lost 7 bases, the J end lost 8 bases, and 14 bases lay between the germline ends. CDR3 sequence (DNA): TGTGCCAGCAAACAGGGCCGGCTCGGCTACACCTTC. Protein: CASKQGRLGYTF.

The chain couples TRBV7-2 to TRBJ1-6; D unclear. Trimming removed 1 base at V and 7 bases at J, with 8 bases between. The CDR3 sequence is 14 residues long. CDR1 and CDR2 from the germline V gene are SGHTA and FQGNSA. This CDR3 reads CASSLVEGNSPLHF. The CDR3 DNA reads TGTGCCAGCAGCTTAGTGGAGGGCAATTCACCCCTCCACTTT.

V gene TRBV5-4 combines with J gene TRBJ1-6, with D unresolved. The length of the CDR3 is 18 residues. Trimming pared 4 bases from V and 0 bases from J, leaving 17 bases between. In germline, CDR1 is SGHNT, CDR2 YYREEE (reference sequence). The chain's CDR3 is CASSLRPDISSYNSPLHF. Here the CDR3 DNA reads TGTGCCAGCAGCCTACGGCCCGACATTAGCTCCTATAATTCACCCCTCCACTTT.

The chain is built from TRBV5-1 and TRBJ2-6, with 8 positions matching TRBD1. The CDR3 spans 16 residues. V trimming: 1 base; J trimming: 3 bases; junction bases outside the gene matches: 3. The germline V gene encodes CDR1 SGHRS and CDR2 YFSETQ. Here the CDR3 DNA reads TGCGCCAGCAGCTTGACCACAGGGGGTGGGGCCAACGTCCTGACTTTC. Translating gives CASSLTTGGGANVLTF.

V is TRBV19 and J is TRBJ1-2; D may be TRBD1 (5 bases). Per the germline V gene, CDR1 is LNHDA and CDR2 is SQIVND (reference sequence). The CDR3 extends over 13 amino acids. V gave up 9 bases and J gave up 8 bases, with 19 bases separating them. CDR3 DNA: TGTGCCAGCAGGACAAAGGCCGCTGGGGGCTACACCTTC. It translates to CASRTKAAGGYTF.

This clone appeared a few times. V gene TRBV5-5 combines with J gene TRBJ1-4; no firm D call. The CDR3 spans 16 residues. The germline V and J ends were trimmed by 1 base and 3 bases, with 13 bases remaining between them. Looked up from germline, CDR1 is SGHKS and CDR2 is YYEKEE (reference sequence). The CDR3 nucleotides read TGTGCCAGCAGCTTGCCTTCCGGGAACCCTAATGAAAAACTGTTTTTT. Amino acid sequence: CASSLPSGNPNEKLFF.

V gene TRBV5-6 combines with J gene TRBJ2-5; D gene uncertain. This CDR3 has 12 residues. V was shortened by 3 bases and J by 5 bases, with 8 bases between the two germline ends. CDR1 and CDR2 from the germline V gene are SGHDT and YYEEEE. CDR3 sequence reads: CASSWSRETQYF. The CDR3 DNA reads as TGTGCCAGCAGCTGGAGTAGGGAGACCCAGTACTTC.

The rearrangement uses TRBV15 and TRBJ2-3, with D possibly being TRBD1 (5 bases). The CDR3 is 17 residues long. V was shortened by 0 bases and J by 0 bases, with 13 bases between the two germline ends. Germline lookup yields CDR1 LNHNV and CDR2 YYDKDF (reference sequence). CDR3 nucleotide sequence: TGTGCCACCAGCAGAGATGCGGTGGGGCCTAGCACAGATACGCAGTATTTT. Residues: CATSRDAVGPSTDTQYF.

The CDR3 coding sequence is TGTGCCAGCAGCACGACTAGCGGGGGACGCAATGAGCAGTTCTTC. Protein product: CASSTTSGGRNEQFF. The chain couples TRBV28 to TRBJ2-1; 12 bases map to TRBD2. The ends lost 6 bases at V and 6 bases at J; junction bases unmatched: 6. Germline V gene data show CDR1 as MDHEN and CDR2 as SYDVKM. The CDR3 spans 15 residues.

This sequence joins TRBV7-2 and TRBJ2-1, with 10 bases fitting TRBD2. CDR1 is SGHTA, CDR2 FQGNSA, per germline. The CDR3 totals 16 residues. V shed 3 bases and J 8 bases; nucleotides not matched to a gene: 10. CDR3 sequence: CASSFSSGGGVDEQFF. DNA of the CDR3: TGTGCCAGCAGCTTCTCTAGCGGGGGAGGGGTAGATGAGCAGTTCTTC.

This chain connects TRBV7-9 to TRBJ2-1, with 7 bases aligning to TRBD2. Germline V gene sequence: CDR1 SEHNR, CDR2 FQNEAQ (reference sequence). With V trimmed by 4 bases and J by 4 bases, 7 bases remained unmatched. The CDR3 has 15 residues. DNA of the CDR3: TGTGCCAGCAGCTCCGGGCGGGGGAGGTACAATGAGCAGTTCTTC. Translating it yields CASSSGRGRYNEQFF.

The gene calls are TRBV2 and TRBJ2-5; 7 nucleotides agree with TRBD2. The CDR3 totals 14 residues. The germline V gene has CDR1 SNHLY and CDR2 FYNNEI. With 7 bases clipped from V and 3 bases from J, the junction kept 8 bases outside the gene matches. The CDR3 protein is CASILLARKETQYF. Written as DNA, the CDR3 is TGTGCCAGCATCCTACTAGCGAGAAAAGAGACCCAGTACTTC.

The rearrangement joins TRBV28 to TRBJ1-6; 9 bases map to TRBD1. V was clipped by 7 bases and J by 8 bases; unmatched bases: 6. This CDR3 has 14 amino acids. Germline values: CDR1 MDHEN, CDR2 SYDVKM. CDR3: CASTTGDRDSPLHF. DNA for the CDR3: TGTGCCAGCACCACGGGGGACAGGGATTCACCCCTCCACTTT.

This clone was detected only once. The V gene is TRBV7-8, the J gene TRBJ1-2; no reliable D call. V lost 3 bases and J lost 3, with 5 bases in between. This CDR3 spans 12 amino acids. Germline-derived CDR1 and CDR2 are SGHVS and FQNEAQ. CDR3 sequence reads: CASSFGDYGYTF. CDR3 in DNA: TGTGCCAGCAGCTTCGGGGACTATGGCTACACCTTC. Based on the CDR3 plus reference TRBV7-8 and TRBJ1-2, the full variable domain is GAGVSQSPRYKVAKRGQDVALRCDPISGHVSLFWYQQALGQGPEFLTYFQNEAQLDKSGLPSDRFFAERPEGSVSTLKIQRTQQEDSAVYLCASSFGDYGYTFGSGTRLTVV.

The chain recombines TRBV6-1 with TRBJ2-5; TRBD2 agrees at 8 bases. Looked up from germline, CDR1 is MNHNS and CDR2 is SASEGT. There are 16 residues in the CDR3. With V trimmed by 3 bases and J by 5 bases, 11 bases remained unmatched. In nucleotides, the CDR3 is TGTGCCAGCAGTGACCCGGAGCGGGGGTTCGGTGAGACCCAGTACTTC. Amino acids: CASSDPERGFGETQYF.

J is TRBJ2-2 and V is TRBV27; D ambiguous. Per germline, CDR1 MNHEY and CDR2 SMNVEV (reference sequence). The CDR3 spans 15 residues. V was pared by 2 bases and J by 4 bases, with 11 bases between. CDR3 sequence reads: CASSLEALSTGELFF. The CDR3 region has the DNA TGTGCCAGCAGTTTAGAGGCCCTGAGCACCGGGGAGCTGTTTTTT.

The gene calls are TRBV11-2 and TRBJ1-2; TRBD1 matches 7 bases. This CDR3 is built from 13 residues. Trimming cost V 3 bases and J 8 bases; bases outside gene matches: 6. Germline V gene data show CDR1 as SGHAT and CDR2 as FQNNGV. The chain's CDR3 is CASSFRDSRGYTF. CDR3 sequence (DNA): TGTGCCAGCAGCTTTCGGGACAGCAGGGGCTACACCTTC.

As to this clone: Other nucleotide sequences in the sample specify the same CDR3. The V call is TRBV2, the J call TRBJ2-1, with 7 bases fitting TRBD2. The germline gives CDR1 SNHLY, CDR2 FYNNEI. J gave up 2 bases and V 9 bases, and 16 bases lay outside the gene matches. The CDR3 covers 17 residues. CDR3 sequence reads: CASDVVGAGKAYNEQFF. CDR3 sequence (DNA): TGTGCCAGTGACGTGGTAGGAGCGGGAAAGGCCTACAATGAGCAGTTCTTC.